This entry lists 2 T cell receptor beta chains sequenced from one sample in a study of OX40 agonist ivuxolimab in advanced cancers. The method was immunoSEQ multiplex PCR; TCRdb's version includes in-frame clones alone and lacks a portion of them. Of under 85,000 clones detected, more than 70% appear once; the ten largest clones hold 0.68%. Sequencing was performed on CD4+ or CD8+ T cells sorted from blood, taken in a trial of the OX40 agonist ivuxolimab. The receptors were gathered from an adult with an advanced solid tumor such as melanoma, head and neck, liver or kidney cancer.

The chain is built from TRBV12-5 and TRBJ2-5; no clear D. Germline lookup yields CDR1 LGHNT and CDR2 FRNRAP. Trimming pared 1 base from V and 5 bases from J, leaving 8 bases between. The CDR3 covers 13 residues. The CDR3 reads CASGLGVGETQYF. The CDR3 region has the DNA TGTGCTAGTGGTTTGGGGGTAGGCGAGACCCAGTACTTC.

The CDR3 DNA sequence: TGTGCCAGCAGCTCTGACGGTAGCAATCAGCCCCAGCATTTT. Amino acids: CASSSDGSNQPQHF. V and J are TRBV7-2 and TRBJ1-5; D is unclear. The CDR3 consists of 14 residues. CDR1 SGHTA and CDR2 FQGNSA come from the germline V gene. The germline V and J ends were trimmed by 4 bases and 0 bases, with 7 bases remaining between them.